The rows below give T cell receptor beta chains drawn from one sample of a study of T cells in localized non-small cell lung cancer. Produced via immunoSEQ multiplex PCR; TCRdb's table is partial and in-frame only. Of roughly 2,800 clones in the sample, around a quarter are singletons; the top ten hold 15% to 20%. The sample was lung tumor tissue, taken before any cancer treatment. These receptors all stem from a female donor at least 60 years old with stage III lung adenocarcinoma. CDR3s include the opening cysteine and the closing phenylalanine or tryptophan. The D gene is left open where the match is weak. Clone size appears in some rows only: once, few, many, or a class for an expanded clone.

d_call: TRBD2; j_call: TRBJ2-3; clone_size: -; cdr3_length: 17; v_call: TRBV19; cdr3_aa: CASSIHGGAGVEDTQYF; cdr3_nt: TGTGCCAGTAGTATCCACGGTGGAGCGGGAGTAGAAGATACGCAGTATTTT
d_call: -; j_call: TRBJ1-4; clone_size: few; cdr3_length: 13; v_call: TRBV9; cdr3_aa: CASSPGGNEKLFF; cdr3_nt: TGTGCCAGCAGCCCTGGGGGTAATGAAAAACTGTTTTTT
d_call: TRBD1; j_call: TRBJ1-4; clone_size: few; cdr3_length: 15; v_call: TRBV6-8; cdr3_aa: CASSYGWDRVEKLFF; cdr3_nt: TGTGCCAGCAGTTATGGTTGGGACAGGGTCGAAAAACTGTTTTTT
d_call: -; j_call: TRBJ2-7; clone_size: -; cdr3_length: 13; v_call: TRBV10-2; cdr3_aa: CASRPDVSYEQYF; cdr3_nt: TGCGCCAGCAGACCCGACGTCTCCTACGAGCAGTACTTC
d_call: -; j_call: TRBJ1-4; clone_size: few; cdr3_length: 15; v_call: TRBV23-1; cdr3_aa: CASSQSEGLGEKLFF; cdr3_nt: TGCGCCAGCAGCCAATCGGAGGGTTTGGGTGAAAAACTGTTTTTT
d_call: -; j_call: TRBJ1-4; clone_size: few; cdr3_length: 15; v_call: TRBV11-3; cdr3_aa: CASSLAFSANEKLFF; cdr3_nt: TGTGCCAGCAGCTTGGCGTTTTCGGCTAATGAAAAACTGTTTTTT
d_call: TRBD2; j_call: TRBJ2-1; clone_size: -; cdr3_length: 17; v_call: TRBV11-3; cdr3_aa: CASSLGGRGLGYNEQFF; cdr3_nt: TGTGCCAGCAGCTTGGGCGGGAGAGGCCTTGGGTACAATGAGCAGTTCTTC
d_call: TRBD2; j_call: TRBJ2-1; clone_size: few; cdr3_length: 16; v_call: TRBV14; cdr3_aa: CASSQEGREIYNEQFF; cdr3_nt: TGTGCCAGCAGCCAAGAAGGGCGGGAGATCTACAATGAGCAGTTCTTC
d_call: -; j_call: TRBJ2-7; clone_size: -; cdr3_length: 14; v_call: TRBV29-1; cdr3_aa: CSTLPGGAGNEQYF; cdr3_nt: TGCAGCACTCTCCCTGGGGGGGCAGGCAACGAGCAGTACTTC
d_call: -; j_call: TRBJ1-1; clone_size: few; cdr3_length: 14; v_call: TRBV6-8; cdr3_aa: CASSPKSRNTEAFF; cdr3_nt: TGTGCCAGCAGTCCGAAATCTAGGAACACTGAAGCTTTCTTT
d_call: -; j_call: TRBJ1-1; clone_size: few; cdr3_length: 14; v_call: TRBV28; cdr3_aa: CASSPSGQNTEAFF; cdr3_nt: TGTGCCAGCAGTCCTTCCGGACAGAACACTGAAGCTTTCTTT
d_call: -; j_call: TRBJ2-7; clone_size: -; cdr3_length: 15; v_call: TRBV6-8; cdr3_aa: CASSYSGGTSYEQYF; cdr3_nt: TGTGCCAGCAGTTACTCCGGAGGGACCTCCTACGAGCAGTACTTC
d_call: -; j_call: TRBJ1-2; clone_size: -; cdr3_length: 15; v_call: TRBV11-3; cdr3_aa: CASSSGSAPNYGYTF; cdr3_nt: TGTGCCAGCAGCTCCGGATCCGCTCCTAACTATGGCTACACCTTC